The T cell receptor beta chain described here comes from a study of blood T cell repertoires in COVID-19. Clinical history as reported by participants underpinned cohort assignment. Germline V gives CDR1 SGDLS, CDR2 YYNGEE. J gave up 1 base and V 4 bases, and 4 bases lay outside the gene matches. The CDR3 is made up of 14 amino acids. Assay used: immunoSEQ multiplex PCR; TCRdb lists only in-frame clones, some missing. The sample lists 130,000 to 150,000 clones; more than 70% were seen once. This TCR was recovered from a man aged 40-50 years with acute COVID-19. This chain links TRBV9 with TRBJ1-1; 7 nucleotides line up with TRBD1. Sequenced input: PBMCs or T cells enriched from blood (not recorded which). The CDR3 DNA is TGTGCCAGCAGCCCCGGGACAGCGAACACTGAAGCTTTCTTT. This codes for CASSPGTANTEAFF.